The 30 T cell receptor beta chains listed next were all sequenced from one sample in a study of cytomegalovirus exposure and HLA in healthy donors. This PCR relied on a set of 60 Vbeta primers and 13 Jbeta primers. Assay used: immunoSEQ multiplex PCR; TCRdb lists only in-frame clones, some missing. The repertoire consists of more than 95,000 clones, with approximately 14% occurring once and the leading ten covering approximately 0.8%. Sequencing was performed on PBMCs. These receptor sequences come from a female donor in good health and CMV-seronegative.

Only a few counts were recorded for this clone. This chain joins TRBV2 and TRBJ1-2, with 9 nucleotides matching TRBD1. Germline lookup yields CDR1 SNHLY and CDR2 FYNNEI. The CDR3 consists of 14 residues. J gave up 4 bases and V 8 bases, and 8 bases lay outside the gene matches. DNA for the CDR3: TGTGCCAGCGGGGGACAGGGTGGGACCTATGGCTACACCTTC. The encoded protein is CASGGQGGTYGYTF.

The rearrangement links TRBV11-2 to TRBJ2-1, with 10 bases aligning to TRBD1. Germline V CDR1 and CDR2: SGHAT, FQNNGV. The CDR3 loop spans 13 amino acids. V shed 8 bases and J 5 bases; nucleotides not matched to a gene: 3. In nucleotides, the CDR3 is TGTGCCAGCGCGGGACAGGGGCACAATGAGCAGTTCTTC. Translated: CASAGQGHNEQFF.

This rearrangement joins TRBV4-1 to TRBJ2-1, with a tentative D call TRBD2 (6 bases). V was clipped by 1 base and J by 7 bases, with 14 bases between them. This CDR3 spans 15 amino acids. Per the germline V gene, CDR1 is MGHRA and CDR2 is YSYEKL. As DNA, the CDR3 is TGCGCCAGCAGCCAAGCCGGAGGGGTTTGGAATGAGCAGTTCTTC. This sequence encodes CASSQAGGVWNEQFF.

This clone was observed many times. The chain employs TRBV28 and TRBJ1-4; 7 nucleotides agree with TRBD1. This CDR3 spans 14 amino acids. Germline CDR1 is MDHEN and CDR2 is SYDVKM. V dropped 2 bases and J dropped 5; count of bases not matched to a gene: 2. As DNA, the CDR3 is TGTGCCAGCAGTTTAGACAGGGCGAATGAAAAACTGTTTTTT. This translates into CASSLDRANEKLFF.

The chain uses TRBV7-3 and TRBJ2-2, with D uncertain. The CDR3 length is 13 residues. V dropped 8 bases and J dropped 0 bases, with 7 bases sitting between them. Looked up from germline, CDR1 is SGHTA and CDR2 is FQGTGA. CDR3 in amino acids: CASSRTNTGELFF. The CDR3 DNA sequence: TGTGCCAGCTCCAGAACGAACACCGGGGAGCTGTTTTTT.

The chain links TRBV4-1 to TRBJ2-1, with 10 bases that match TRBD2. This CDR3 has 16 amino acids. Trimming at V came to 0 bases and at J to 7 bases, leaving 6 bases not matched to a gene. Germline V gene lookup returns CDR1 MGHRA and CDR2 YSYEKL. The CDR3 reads CASSQEPAGGRNEQFF. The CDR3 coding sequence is TGCGCCAGCAGCCAAGAACCAGCGGGAGGGAGAAATGAGCAGTTCTTC.

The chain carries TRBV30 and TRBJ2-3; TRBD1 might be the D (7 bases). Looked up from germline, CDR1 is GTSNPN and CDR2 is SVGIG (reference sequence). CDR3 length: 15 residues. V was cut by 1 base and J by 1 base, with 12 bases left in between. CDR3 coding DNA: TGTGCCTGGAGTGGACAGGGACTGGGCACAGATACGCAGTATTTT. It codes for CAWSGQGLGTDTQYF.

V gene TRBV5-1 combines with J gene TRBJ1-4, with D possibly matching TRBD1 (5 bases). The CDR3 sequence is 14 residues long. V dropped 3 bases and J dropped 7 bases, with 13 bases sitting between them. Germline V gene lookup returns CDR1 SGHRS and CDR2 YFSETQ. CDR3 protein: CASSSEGFSEKLFF. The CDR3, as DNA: TGCGCCAGCAGCTCGGAGGGGTTCAGTGAAAAACTGTTTTTT.

The CDR3 coding sequence is TGCGCCAGCAGCTCGGGGACACCTCTCCCCTACGAGCAGTACTTC. This gives the protein CASSSGTPLPYEQYF. The chain uses TRBV5-1 and TRBJ2-7; a weak D match, TRBD1 (6 bases). The CDR3 length is 15 residues. Trimming took 3 bases from V and 2 from J, leaving 15 bases between them. Germline assignment: CDR1 SGHRS and CDR2 YFSETQ. Looking up the rest from reference TRBV5-1 and TRBJ2-7 gives the full variable domain: KAGVTQTPRYLIKTRGQQVTLSCSPISGHRSVSWYQQTPGQGLQFLFEYFSETQRNKGNFPGRFSGRQFSNSRSEMNVSTLELGDSALYLCASSSGTPLPYEQYFGPGTRLTVT.

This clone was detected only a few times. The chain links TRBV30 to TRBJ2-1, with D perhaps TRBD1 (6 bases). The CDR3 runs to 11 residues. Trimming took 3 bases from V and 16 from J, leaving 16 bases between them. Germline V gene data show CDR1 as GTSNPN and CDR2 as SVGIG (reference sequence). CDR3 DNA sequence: TGTGCCTGGAGCCTTGACAGGAGGAATTTCTTC. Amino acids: CAWSLDRRNFF.

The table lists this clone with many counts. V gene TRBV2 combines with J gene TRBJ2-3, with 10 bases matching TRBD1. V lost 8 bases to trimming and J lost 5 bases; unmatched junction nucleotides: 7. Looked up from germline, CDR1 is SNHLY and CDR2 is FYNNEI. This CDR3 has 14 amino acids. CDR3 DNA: TGTGCCAGCGACAGGGGGCGCCGGGGAGATACGCAGTATTTT. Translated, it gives CASDRGRRGDTQYF.

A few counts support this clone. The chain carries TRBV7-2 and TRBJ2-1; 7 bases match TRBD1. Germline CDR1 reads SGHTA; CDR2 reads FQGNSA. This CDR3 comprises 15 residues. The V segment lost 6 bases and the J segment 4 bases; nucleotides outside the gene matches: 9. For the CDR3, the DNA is TGTGCCAGCAGTCAACCGGGACAGACATACAATGAGCAGTTCTTC. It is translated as CASSQPGQTYNEQFF. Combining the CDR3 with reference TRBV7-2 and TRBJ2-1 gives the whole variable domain GAGVSQSPSNKVTEKGKDVELRCDPISGHTALYWYRQSLGQGLEFLIYFQGNSAPDKSGLPSDRFSAERTGGSVSTLTIQRTQQEDSAVYLCASSQPGQTYNEQFFGPGTRLTVL.

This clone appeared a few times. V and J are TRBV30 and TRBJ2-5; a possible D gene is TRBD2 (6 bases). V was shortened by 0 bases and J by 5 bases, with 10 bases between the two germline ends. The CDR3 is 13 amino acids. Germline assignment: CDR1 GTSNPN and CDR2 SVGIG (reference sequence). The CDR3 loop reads CAWSVRLVETQYF. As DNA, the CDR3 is TGTGCCTGGAGTGTACGACTAGTGGAGACCCAGTACTTC.

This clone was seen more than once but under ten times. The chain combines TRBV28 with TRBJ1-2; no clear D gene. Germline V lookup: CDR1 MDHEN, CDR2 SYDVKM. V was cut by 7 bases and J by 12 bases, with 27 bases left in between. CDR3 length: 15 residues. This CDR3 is CASKNLGPYKELHTF. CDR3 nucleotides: TGTGCCAGCAAAAACCTTGGCCCGTACAAGGAGCTCCACACCTTC.

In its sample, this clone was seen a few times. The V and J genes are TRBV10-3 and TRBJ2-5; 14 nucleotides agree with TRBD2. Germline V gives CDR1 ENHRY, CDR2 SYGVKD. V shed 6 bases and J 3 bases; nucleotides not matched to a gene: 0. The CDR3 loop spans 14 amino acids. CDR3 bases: TGTGCCATCAGGACTAGCGGGGGGGAAGAGACCCAGTACTTC. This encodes CAIRTSGGEETQYF.

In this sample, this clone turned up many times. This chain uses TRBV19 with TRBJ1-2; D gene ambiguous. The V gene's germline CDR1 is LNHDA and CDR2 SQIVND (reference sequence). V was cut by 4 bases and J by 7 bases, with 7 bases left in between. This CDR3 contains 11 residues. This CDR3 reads CASSKLGGYTF. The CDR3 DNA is TGTGCCAGTAGTAAGCTCGGTGGCTACACCTTC.

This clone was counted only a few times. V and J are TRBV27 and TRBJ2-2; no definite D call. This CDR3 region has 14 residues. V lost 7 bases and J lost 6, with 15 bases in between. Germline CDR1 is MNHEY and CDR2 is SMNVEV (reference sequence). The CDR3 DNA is TGTGCCAGCACCCATGCCGTTAGTCCCGGGGAGCTGTTTTTT. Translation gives CASTHAVSPGELFF.

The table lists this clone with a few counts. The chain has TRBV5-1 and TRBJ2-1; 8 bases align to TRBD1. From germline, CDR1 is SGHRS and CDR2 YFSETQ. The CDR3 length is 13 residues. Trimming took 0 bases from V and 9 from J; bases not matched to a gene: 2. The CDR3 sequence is CASSLAGGVEQFF. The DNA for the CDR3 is TGCGCCAGCAGCTTGGCAGGGGGCGTTGAGCAGTTCTTC.

The CDR3 region is CASSYEANYGYTF. In DNA, the CDR3 is TGTGCCAGCAGTTACGAGGCTAACTATGGCTACACCTTC. The chain uses TRBV6-5 and TRBJ1-2; D call uncertain. V was shortened by 2 bases and J by 0 bases, with 4 bases between the two germline ends. CDR3 length equals 13 residues. CDR1 is MNHEY, CDR2 SVGAGI, per germline.

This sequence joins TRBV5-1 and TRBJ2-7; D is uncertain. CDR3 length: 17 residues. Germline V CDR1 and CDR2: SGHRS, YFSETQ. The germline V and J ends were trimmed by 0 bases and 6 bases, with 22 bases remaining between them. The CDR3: CASSLGLGSATRGEQYF. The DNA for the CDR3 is TGCGCCAGCAGCTTGGGGTTGGGTTCAGCAACCAGAGGCGAGCAGTACTTC.

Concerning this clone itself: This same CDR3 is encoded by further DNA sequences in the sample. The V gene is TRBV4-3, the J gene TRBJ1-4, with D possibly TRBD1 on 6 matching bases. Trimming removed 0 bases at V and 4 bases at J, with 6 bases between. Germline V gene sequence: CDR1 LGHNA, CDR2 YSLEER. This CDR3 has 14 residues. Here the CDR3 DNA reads TGCGCCAGCAGCCAAGACAGGGGTAATGAAAAACTGTTTTTT. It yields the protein CASSQDRGNEKLFF.

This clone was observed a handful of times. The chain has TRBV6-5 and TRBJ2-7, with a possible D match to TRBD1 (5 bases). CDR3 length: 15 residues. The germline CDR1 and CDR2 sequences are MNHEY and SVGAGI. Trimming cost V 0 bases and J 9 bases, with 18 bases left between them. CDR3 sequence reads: CASSYSVSDNLVQYF. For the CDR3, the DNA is TGTGCCAGCAGTTACTCCGTTTCGGACAACCTCGTGCAGTACTTC.

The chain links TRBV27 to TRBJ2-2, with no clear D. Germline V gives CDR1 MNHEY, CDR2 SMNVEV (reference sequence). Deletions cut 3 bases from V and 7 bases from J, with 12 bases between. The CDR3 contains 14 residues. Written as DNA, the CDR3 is TGTGCCAGCAGTTTCGTACCGGTAGACGGGGAGCTGTTTTTT. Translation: CASSFVPVDGELFF.

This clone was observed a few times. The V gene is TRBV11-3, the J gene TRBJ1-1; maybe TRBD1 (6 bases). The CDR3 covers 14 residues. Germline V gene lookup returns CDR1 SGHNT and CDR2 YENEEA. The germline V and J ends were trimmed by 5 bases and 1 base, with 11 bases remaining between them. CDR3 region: CASSPQGRNTEAFF. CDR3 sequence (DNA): TGTGCCAGCAGCCCACAGGGTAGGAACACTGAAGCTTTCTTT.

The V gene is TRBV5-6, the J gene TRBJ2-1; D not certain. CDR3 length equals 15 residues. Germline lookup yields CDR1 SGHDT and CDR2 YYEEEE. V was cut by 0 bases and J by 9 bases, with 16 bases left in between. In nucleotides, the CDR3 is TGTGCCAGCAGCTTGGCCGACGGAAGGCGCGGTGAGCAGTTCTTC. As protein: CASSLADGRRGEQFF.

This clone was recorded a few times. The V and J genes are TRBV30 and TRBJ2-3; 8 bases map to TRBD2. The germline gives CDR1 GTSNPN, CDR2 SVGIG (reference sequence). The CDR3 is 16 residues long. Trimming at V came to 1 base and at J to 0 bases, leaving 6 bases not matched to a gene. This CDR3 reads CAWSGPSGHSTDTQYF. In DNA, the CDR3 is TGTGCCTGGAGTGGCCCTAGCGGGCACAGCACAGATACGCAGTATTTT.

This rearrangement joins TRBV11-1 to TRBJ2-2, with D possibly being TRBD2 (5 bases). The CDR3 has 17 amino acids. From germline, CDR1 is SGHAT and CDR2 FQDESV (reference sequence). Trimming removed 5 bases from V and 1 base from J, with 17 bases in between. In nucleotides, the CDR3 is TGTGCCAGCAGCCTTTCCCCGACGAGCGGGAACACCGGGGAGCTGTTTTTT. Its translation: CASSLSPTSGNTGELFF.

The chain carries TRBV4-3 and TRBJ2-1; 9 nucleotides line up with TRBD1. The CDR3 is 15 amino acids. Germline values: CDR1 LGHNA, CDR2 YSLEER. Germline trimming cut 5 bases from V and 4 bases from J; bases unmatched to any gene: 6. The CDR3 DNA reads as TGCGCCAGCAGCTTCGGGACAGGGTTGTACAATGAGCAGTTCTTC. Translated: CASSFGTGLYNEQFF.

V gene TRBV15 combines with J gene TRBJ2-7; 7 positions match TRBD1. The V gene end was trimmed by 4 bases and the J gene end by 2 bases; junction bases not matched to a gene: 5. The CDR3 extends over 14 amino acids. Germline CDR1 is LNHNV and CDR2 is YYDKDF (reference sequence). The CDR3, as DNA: TGTGCCACCAGCACAGATAGGGGGCCCTACGAGCAGTACTTC. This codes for CATSTDRGPYEQYF.

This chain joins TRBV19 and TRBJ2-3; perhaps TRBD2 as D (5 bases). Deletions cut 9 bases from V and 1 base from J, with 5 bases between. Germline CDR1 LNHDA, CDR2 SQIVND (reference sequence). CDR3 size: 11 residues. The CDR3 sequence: CASGGTDTQYF. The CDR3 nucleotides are TGTGCCAGCGGGGGCACAGATACGCAGTATTTT.